This passage covers 32 T cell receptor beta chains from one sample sequenced in a study of blood T cell repertoires in COVID-19 (TCRdb year 2020). Libraries were constructed by the immunoSEQ multiplex PCR assay. The table was pulled from immuneACCESS by TCRdb, which kept in-frame rearrangements only. Such tables lose some clones; where checked, under half of the loss comes from unresolved V genes, and the rest has no known cause. The sample has approximately 230,000 clones on record, approximately 89% of them singletons. The ten largest clones add up to under 8% of the sample. The sequenced sample consisted of peripheral blood. These receptors all come from a woman in her twenties or thirties with COVID-19, enrolled during active disease.

V gene TRBV15 combines with J gene TRBJ2-3, with TRBD2 matching 8 bases. The CDR3 has 13 residues. J gave up 11 bases and V 0 bases, and 4 bases lay outside the gene matches. The V gene's germline CDR1 is LNHNV and CDR2 YYDKDF (reference sequence). CDR3 DNA sequence: TGTGCCACCAGCAGAGATCGGCTAGCGGGGCAGTATTTT. It translates to CATSRDRLAGQYF. Looking up the rest from reference TRBV15 and TRBJ2-3 gives the full variable domain: DAMVIQNPRYQVTQFGKPVTLSCSQTLNHNVMYWYQQKSSQAPKLLFHYYDKDFNNEADTPDNFQSRRPNTSFCFLDIRSPGLGDTAMYLCATSRDRLAGQYFGPGTRLTVL.

This chain uses TRBV5-4 with TRBJ2-7, with 7 bases fitting TRBD2. V lost 4 bases, J lost 0 bases, and 7 bases stayed unmatched. There are 15 residues in the CDR3. The V gene's germline CDR1 is SGHNT and CDR2 YYREEE (reference sequence). The CDR3 region has the DNA TGTGCCAGCAGCACCGCTAGCGGCAGCTCCTACGAGCAGTACTTC. Protein product: CASSTASGSSYEQYF.

The chain uses TRBV6-2 or TRBV6-3 and TRBJ2-2, with D possibly matching TRBD1 (6 bases). Trimming took 6 bases from V and 4 from J, leaving 27 bases between them. Germline V lookup: CDR1 MNHEY, CDR2 SVGEGT. There are 19 residues in the CDR3. This CDR3 reads CASSQRAGQLRSVTGELFF. Written as DNA, the CDR3 is TGTGCCAGCAGCCAAAGGGCAGGACAGTTGAGGAGTGTCACCGGGGAGCTGTTTTTT.

The rearrangement joins TRBV6-5 to TRBJ1-4; 9 nucleotides align to TRBD1. The junction had 7 bases not matched to a gene; V was cut back by 7 bases and J by 7 bases. CDR1 and CDR2 (germline): MNHEY, SVGAGI. There are 14 residues in the CDR3. The CDR3 loop reads CASTLGTGFEKLFF. For the CDR3, the DNA is TGTGCCAGCACCCTAGGGACAGGGTTTGAAAAACTGTTTTTT.

DNA of the CDR3: TGTGCCAGCAGTCAACTCCGGGGAGAGACCCAGTACTTC. It codes for CASSQLRGETQYF. The chain joins TRBV27 to TRBJ2-5; possible D gene TRBD2, 5 bases. This CDR3 is built from 13 residues. Trimming cost V 5 bases and J 4 bases, with 11 bases left between them. The germline CDR1 and CDR2 sequences are MNHEY and SMNVEV (reference sequence).

The CDR3 DNA follows: TGTGCCACCAGCAGCCACCGGGACAGGGAATACAATGAGCAGTTCTTC. Protein sequence: CATSSHRDREYNEQFF. The V call is TRBV15, the J call TRBJ2-1; TRBD1 matches at 9 bases. CDR1 is LNHNV, CDR2 YYDKDF, per germline (reference sequence). J was trimmed by 4 bases and V by 3 bases; bases with no gene match: 7. The CDR3 length is 16 residues.

The rearrangement links TRBV9 to TRBJ1-2; 7 bases line up with TRBD1. CDR1 and CDR2 (germline): SGDLS, YYNGEE. This CDR3 is built from 15 residues. Losses at the gene ends were 4 bases for V and 1 base for J; bases not matched to a gene: 7. The CDR3 reads CASSSPRDSNYGYTF. CDR3 DNA sequence: TGTGCCAGCAGCTCCCCACGGGACAGTAACTATGGCTACACCTTC.

The gene calls are TRBV12-2 and TRBJ2-7; the D call in the table, TRBD1, was not verified against the DNA. TRBV12-2 is designated a pseudogene. The CDR3 is 22 residues long. Written as DNA, the CDR3 is TGTGCAAGTCGCCCAAGTCCCGTAGTGTGCCCGACAGGTCTCCCTTCCTTTCGCGAGCAGTACGTC. Translating it yields CASRPSPVVCPTGLPSFREQYV.

This clone has only one observation. This chain joins TRBV9 and TRBJ1-2; perhaps TRBD1 as D (5 bases). Trimming pared 3 bases from V and 8 bases from J, leaving 8 bases between. There are 11 residues in the CDR3. The germline CDR1 and CDR2 sequences are SGDLS and YYNGEE. The CDR3: CASSGRVGYTF. DNA for the CDR3: TGTGCCAGCAGCGGCAGGGTCGGCTACACCTTC.

This clone was detected once. V usage is TRBV3-1 (or the pseudogene TRBV3-2) and J usage is TRBJ1-4; no clear D gene. Germline V gene lookup returns CDR1 LGHDT and CDR2 YNNKEL (reference sequence). The ends were cut back, 1 base at V and 8 bases at J, with 5 bases in the middle. The CDR3 is made up of 12 amino acids. In DNA form, the CDR3 reads TGTGCCAGCAGCCAAGGGCAGGAAAAACTGTTTTTT. Amino acid sequence: CASSQGQEKLFF.

This chain uses TRBV19 with TRBJ2-3; no clear D gene. Trimming pared 7 bases from V and 2 bases from J, leaving 10 bases between. CDR1 is LNHDA, CDR2 SQIVND, per germline (reference sequence). There are 13 residues in the CDR3. The CDR3 here is CASNYGDTDTQYF. In DNA, the CDR3 is TGTGCCAGTAACTACGGAGACACAGATACGCAGTATTTT. Supplemented by reference TRBV19 and TRBJ2-3, the full variable domain reads DGGITQSPKYLFRKEGQNVTLSCEQNLNHDAMYWYRQDPGQGLRLIYYSQIVNDFQKGDIAEGYSVSREKKESFPLTVTSAQKNPTAFYLCASNYGDTDTQYFGPGTRLTVL.

The rearrangement uses TRBV14 and TRBJ1-1, with 7 bases aligning to TRBD1. CDR3 length equals 14 residues. Germline lookup yields CDR1 SGHDN and CDR2 FVKESK. Trimming removed 1 base from V and 6 bases from J; junction bases left unmatched: 5. CDR3 residues: CASSQVRQGPEAFF. The CDR3 DNA sequence: TGTGCCAGCAGCCAAGTCAGACAGGGCCCTGAAGCTTTCTTT.

This chain uses TRBV7-8 with TRBJ1-4, with D tentatively TRBD1 (5 bases). This CDR3 comprises 14 residues. V shed 10 bases and J shed 6 bases, with 18 bases lying between them. Germline V gene sequence: CDR1 SGHVS, CDR2 FQNEAQ. DNA of the CDR3: TGTGCCACCACCCAGGGAAGTAGGGATGAAAAACTGTTTTTT. Translation: CATTQGSRDEKLFF.

The chain joins TRBV2 to TRBJ2-1; possible D gene TRBD1, 5 bases. The germline V gene has CDR1 SNHLY and CDR2 FYNNEI. With 8 bases removed from V and 4 bases from J, the gap between germline ends came to 12 bases. This CDR3 comprises 13 residues. The CDR3 region is CASSSRQYNEQFF. CDR3 nucleotides: TGTGCCAGCTCTTCCAGACAGTACAATGAGCAGTTCTTC.

The chain employs TRBV2 and TRBJ1-3; 8 positions agree with TRBD1. This CDR3 has 18 residues. Germline V gene sequence: CDR1 SNHLY, CDR2 FYNNEI. With 6 bases clipped from V and 0 bases from J, the junction kept 13 bases outside the gene matches. The CDR3 reads CASRGRTGLLSSGNTIYF. In nucleotides, the CDR3 is TGTGCCAGCAGGGGCCGGACAGGGCTTCTCTCCTCTGGAAACACCATATATTTT.

This clone was detected once. The CDR3, as DNA: TGTGCCAGCAGCCTAGGGACAGGGCAAGAGACCCAGTACTTC. It translates to CASSLGTGQETQYF. This chain joins TRBV3-1 (or the pseudogene TRBV3-2) and TRBJ2-5; 9 bases match TRBD1. The CDR3 length is 14 residues. CDR1 and CDR2 from the germline V gene are LGHDT and YNNKEL (reference sequence). With 4 bases clipped from V and 2 bases from J, the junction kept 2 bases outside the gene matches.

This chain joins TRBV6-2 or TRBV6-3 and TRBJ2-1, with 10 bases aligning to TRBD2. V gave up 0 bases and J gave up 1 base; unmatched junction bases: 0. This CDR3 has 16 amino acids. Germline V gene sequence: CDR1 MNHEY, CDR2 SVGEGT. Here the CDR3 reads CASSYSTSGSYNEQFF. The CDR3 DNA reads TGTGCCAGCAGTTACTCGACTAGCGGGTCCTACAATGAGCAGTTCTTC.

V usage is TRBV9 and J usage is TRBJ2-3; possibly TRBD2 for D (5 bases). CDR1 SGDLS and CDR2 YYNGEE come from the germline V gene. The V gene lost 0 bases and the J gene lost 2 bases, with 10 bases spanning the gap. The CDR3 covers 15 residues. The CDR3 here is CASSVGVRDTDTQYF. Written as DNA, the CDR3 is TGTGCCAGCAGCGTAGGGGTTCGGGACACAGATACGCAGTATTTT.

The chain employs TRBV11-2 and TRBJ1-4; 10 bases match TRBD1. The length of the CDR3 is 18 residues. The ends lost 0 bases at V and 7 bases at J; junction bases unmatched: 11. The germline CDR1 and CDR2 sequences are SGHAT and FQNNGV. The CDR3 sequence is CASSLDAIRQGAREKLFF. The CDR3 DNA is TGTGCCAGCAGCTTAGACGCTATAAGACAGGGGGCCCGTGAAAAACTGTTTTTT.

This chain links TRBV5-1 with TRBJ1-1, with TRBD1 identical over 7 bases. Germline-derived CDR1 and CDR2 are SGHRS and YFSETQ. The CDR3 consists of 15 residues. The ends lost 1 base at V and 1 base at J; junction bases unmatched: 4. CDR3 nucleotide sequence: TGCGCCAGCAGCTTGTCGACAGGGTCGAACACTGAAGCTTTCTTT. This encodes CASSLSTGSNTEAFF.

V gene TRBV7-2 combines with J gene TRBJ2-7; TRBD1 matches 9 bases. V was pared by 5 bases and J by 1 base, with 9 bases of the junction left unmatched. This CDR3 has 16 amino acids. Germline V gives CDR1 SGHTA, CDR2 FQGNSA. CDR3 nucleotide sequence: TGTGCCAGCAGCCCTCGTACCGGGACAGGGTCCTACGAGCAGTACTTC. Protein product: CASSPRTGTGSYEQYF.

The chain employs TRBV7-8 and TRBJ1-1; TRBD1 agrees at 9 bases. The CDR3 has 17 amino acids. The V and J ends lost 2 bases and 4 bases, in that order; junction bases with no gene match: 11. CDR1 SGHVS and CDR2 FQNEAQ come from the germline V gene. The CDR3 DNA reads TGTGCCAGCAGCTTAAGATTGGTAGGACAGGGGATCACTGAAGCTTTCTTT. Encoded protein: CASSLRLVGQGITEAFF.

The chain has TRBV4-3 and TRBJ2-6, with D maybe TRBD1 (6 bases). Trimming took 4 bases from V and 2 from J, leaving 6 bases between them. CDR3 length: 14 amino acids. Germline V gene data show CDR1 as LGHNA and CDR2 as YSLEER. CDR3 residues: CASSRQAGANVLTF. The CDR3 DNA follows: TGCGCCAGCAGCCGACAGGCTGGGGCCAACGTCCTGACTTTC.

This clone appeared a single time. This chain joins TRBV27 and TRBJ1-1; TRBD1 matches 8 bases. The CDR3 is made up of 13 amino acids. V trimming: 3 bases; J trimming: 7 bases; junction bases outside the gene matches: 4. The germline CDR1 and CDR2 sequences are MNHEY and SMNVEV (reference sequence). CDR3 residues: CASSLAGGYEAFF. The DNA of the CDR3 is TGTGCCAGCAGTTTGGCAGGGGGCTATGAAGCTTTCTTT.

About this clone: The same CDR3 is also encoded by other DNA sequences in this sample. The rearrangement joins TRBV27 to TRBJ1-2; 9 bases are a match to TRBD1. Germline CDR1 is MNHEY and CDR2 is SMNVEV (reference sequence). J was trimmed by 4 bases and V by 3 bases; bases with no gene match: 0. This CDR3 region has 13 residues. This CDR3 reads CASSLTGGYGYTF. The DNA of the CDR3 is TGTGCCAGCAGTTTGACAGGGGGCTATGGCTACACCTTC.

The chain couples TRBV11-2 to TRBJ2-7; D is perhaps TRBD1 (6 bases). This CDR3 contains 14 residues. CDR1 SGHAT and CDR2 FQNNGV come from the germline V gene. The V and J ends lost 2 bases and 7 bases respectively, with 15 bases between them. The CDR3 region has the DNA TGTGCCAGCAGCTTACAGACAGGTTTGGTGGAGCAGTACTTC. Its translation: CASSLQTGLVEQYF.

V gene TRBV4-1 combines with J gene TRBJ1-1, with D possibly matching TRBD1 (5 bases). In germline, CDR1 is MGHRA, CDR2 YSYEKL. V shed 4 bases and J shed 4 bases, with 16 bases lying between them. This CDR3 comprises 15 residues. The CDR3 DNA follows: TGCGCCAGCAGCCCCCCGGTATCCGGGGGCACTGAAGCTTTCTTT. It codes for CASSPPVSGGTEAFF.

This chain connects TRBV19 to TRBJ2-7, with D tentatively TRBD1 (6 bases). Trimming removed 6 bases at V and 3 bases at J, with 24 bases between. Germline V lookup: CDR1 LNHDA, CDR2 SQIVND (reference sequence). The CDR3 has 17 amino acids. The CDR3 DNA follows: TGTGCCAGTAGCTCAGACTACAGGGAAAGGACCCTCTACGAGCAGTACTTC. It yields the protein CASSSDYRERTLYEQYF. Combining the CDR3 with reference TRBV19 and TRBJ2-7 gives the whole variable domain DGGITQSPKYLFRKEGQNVTLSCEQNLNHDAMYWYRQDPGQGLRLIYYSQIVNDFQKGDIAEGYSVSREKKESFPLTVTSAQKNPTAFYLCASSSDYRERTLYEQYFGPGTRLTVT.

The rearrangement links TRBV6-2 or TRBV6-3 to TRBJ2-7; TRBD1 is a possible D gene (6 bases). Germline V gene data show CDR1 as MNHEY and CDR2 as SVGEGT. V was cut by 5 bases and J by 0 bases, with 8 bases left in between. The CDR3 loop spans 13 amino acids. CDR3 in DNA: TGTGCCAGCAGTGTGGACAGCTCCTACGAGCAGTACTTC. Translated, it gives CASSVDSSYEQYF.

The rearrangement links TRBV3-1 (or the pseudogene TRBV3-2) to TRBJ1-6; D is ambiguous. The CDR3 is 14 residues long. Germline V CDR1 and CDR2: LGHDT, YNNKEL (reference sequence). Between the trimmed V and J ends, which lost 4 bases and 6 bases, there was a span of 10 bases. Here the CDR3 reads CASSPADLNSPLHF. The CDR3, as DNA: TGTGCCAGCAGCCCTGCGGATCTTAATTCACCCCTCCACTTT.

V gene TRBV28 combines with J gene TRBJ1-1; maybe TRBD1 (6 bases). The germline CDR1 and CDR2 sequences are MDHEN and SYDVKM. Between the trimmed V and J ends, which lost 8 bases and 4 bases, there was a span of 14 bases. CDR3 size: 13 residues. DNA for the CDR3: TGTGCCAGCGGACAGTTATGGAGCACTGAAGCTTTCTTT. Translated, it gives CASGQLWSTEAFF.

V gene TRBV10-1 combines with J gene TRBJ2-3; D may be TRBD2 (6 bases). Germline V gives CDR1 WNHNN, CDR2 SYGVQD (reference sequence). CDR3 length: 16 amino acids. Trimming stripped 5 bases from V and 4 bases from J, with 19 bases between. CDR3 sequence (DNA): TGCGCCAGCAGTCACCCGGGTCCGGGAGAAGCAGATACGCAGTATTTT. Protein: CASSHPGPGEADTQYF.